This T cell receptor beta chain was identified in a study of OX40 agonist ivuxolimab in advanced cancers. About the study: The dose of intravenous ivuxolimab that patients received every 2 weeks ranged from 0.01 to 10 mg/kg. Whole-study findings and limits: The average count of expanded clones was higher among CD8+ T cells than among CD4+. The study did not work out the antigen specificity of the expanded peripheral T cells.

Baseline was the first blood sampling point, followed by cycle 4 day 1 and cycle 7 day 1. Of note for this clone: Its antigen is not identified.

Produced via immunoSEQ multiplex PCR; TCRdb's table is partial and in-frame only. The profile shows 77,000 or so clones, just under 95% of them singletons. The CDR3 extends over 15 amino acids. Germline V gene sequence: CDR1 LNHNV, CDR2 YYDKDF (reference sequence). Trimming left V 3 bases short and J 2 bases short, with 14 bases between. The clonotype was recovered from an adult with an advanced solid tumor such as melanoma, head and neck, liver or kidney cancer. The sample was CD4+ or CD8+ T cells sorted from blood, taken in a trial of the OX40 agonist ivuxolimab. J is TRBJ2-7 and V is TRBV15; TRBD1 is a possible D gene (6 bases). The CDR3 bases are TGTGCCACCAGCAGGGATAAGACAGGAACCTACGAGCAGTACTTC. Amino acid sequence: CATSRDKTGTYEQYF.